Listed below are T cell receptor beta chains from one sample, sequenced in a study of OX40 agonist ivuxolimab in advanced cancers. The assay was immunoSEQ multiplex PCR, and TCRdb's table has in-frame clones only and misses some. The sample holds about 74,000 clones; 84% are singletons and the top ten take around 1.5%. The sequenced sample was CD4+ or CD8+ T cells sorted from blood, obtained in a trial of the OX40 agonist ivuxolimab. These receptor sequences come from an adult with an advanced solid tumor such as melanoma, head and neck, liver or kidney cancer. Each CDR3 is given with its conserved first and last residue. Fields, in order: D gene, clone size, V gene, J gene, CDR3 protein, CDR3 DNA. A D gene is named only where the DNA matches it firmly. Clone size is shown for a subset of rows, as once, few, many or a class of expanded clone.

d_gene: .; abundance: few; v_gene: TRBV10-3; j_gene: TRBJ1-5; CDR3aa: CAISDGGVQHF; CDR3nt: TGTGCCATCAGTGACGGGGGAGTGCAACATTTT
d_gene: TRBD1; abundance: .; v_gene: TRBV14; j_gene: TRBJ2-1; CDR3aa: CASSQVLGQGTNEQFF; CDR3nt: TGTGCCAGCAGCCAAGTTTTAGGACAGGGTACAAATGAGCAGTTCTTC
d_gene: .; abundance: .; v_gene: TRBV28; j_gene: TRBJ1-1; CDR3aa: CASSLIRTEAFF; CDR3nt: TGTGCCAGCAGTCTTATCCGGACTGAAGCTTTCTTT
d_gene: .; abundance: .; v_gene: TRBV27; j_gene: TRBJ2-7; CDR3aa: CASSLVRGGNEQYF; CDR3nt: TGTGCCAGCAGTTTAGTTAGGGGTGGAAACGAGCAGTACTTC
d_gene: .; abundance: .; v_gene: TRBV2; j_gene: TRBJ2-5; CDR3aa: CASSETSSRETQYF; CDR3nt: TGTGCCAGCAGTGAAACTAGCAGCAGAGAGACCCAGTACTTC
d_gene: TRBD1; abundance: .; v_gene: TRBV28; j_gene: TRBJ1-4; CDR3aa: CASSLWGTGNEKLFF; CDR3nt: TGTGCCAGCAGTTTATGGGGGACAGGGAATGAAAAACTGTTTTTT
d_gene: .; abundance: .; v_gene: TRBV13; j_gene: TRBJ1-1; CDR3aa: CASSPSSPTFGTEAFF; CDR3nt: TGTGCCAGCAGCCCCTCGTCCCCAACTTTTGGGACTGAAGCTTTCTTT
d_gene: .; abundance: .; v_gene: TRBV5-6; j_gene: TRBJ1-2; CDR3aa: CASSWAEAMNYGYTF; CDR3nt: TGTGCCAGCAGCTGGGCGGAGGCGATGAACTATGGCTACACCTTC
d_gene: TRBD2; abundance: .; v_gene: TRBV28; j_gene: TRBJ2-7; CDR3aa: CASSPGLAGTYEQYF; CDR3nt: TGTGCCAGCAGTCCTGGACTAGCGGGAACCTACGAGCAGTACTTC
d_gene: .; abundance: .; v_gene: TRBV6-1; j_gene: TRBJ1-4; CDR3aa: CASSDQRGSNEKLFF; CDR3nt: TGTGCCAGCAGTGACCAACGGGGGTCGAATGAAAAACTGTTTTTT
d_gene: TRBD1; abundance: .; v_gene: TRBV6-6; j_gene: TRBJ1-5; CDR3aa: CASSVGTEYQPQHF; CDR3nt: TGTGCCAGCAGTGTAGGGACAGAATATCAGCCCCAGCATTTT
d_gene: TRBD1; abundance: .; v_gene: TRBV5-1; j_gene: TRBJ2-7; CDR3aa: CASSLQGAPYEQYF; CDR3nt: TGCGCCAGCAGCTTGCAGGGGGCCCCCTACGAGCAGTACTTC
d_gene: TRBD1; abundance: few; v_gene: TRBV6-6; j_gene: TRBJ2-7; CDR3aa: CASGQGVSYEQYF; CDR3nt: TGTGCCAGCGGACAGGGGGTATCCTACGAGCAGTACTTC
d_gene: .; abundance: .; v_gene: TRBV19; j_gene: TRBJ1-3; CDR3aa: CASSMGRDDGPPGNTIYF; CDR3nt: TGTGCCAGTAGTATGGGCAGGGACGATGGCCCCCCTGGAAACACCATATATTTT
d_gene: .; abundance: .; v_gene: TRBV18; j_gene: TRBJ1-1; CDR3aa: CASSLDIQNTEAFF; CDR3nt: TGTGCCAGCTCACTAGACATTCAGAACACTGAAGCTTTCTTT
d_gene: .; abundance: .; v_gene: TRBV4-3; j_gene: TRBJ2-7; CDR3aa: CASSQGLSGLRYEQYF; CDR3nt: TGCGCCAGCAGCCAAGGATTAAGCGGACTCCGCTACGAGCAGTACTTC
d_gene: .; abundance: .; v_gene: TRBV5-1; j_gene: TRBJ2-1; CDR3aa: CASSLEGSSYNEQFF; CDR3nt: TGCGCCAGCAGCTTGGAGGGGAGCTCCTACAATGAGCAGTTCTTC
d_gene: .; abundance: .; v_gene: TRBV25-1; j_gene: TRBJ1-4; CDR3aa: CASSESSFNEKLFF; CDR3nt: TGTGCCAGCAGTGAATCCAGTTTTAATGAAAAACTGTTTTTT
d_gene: .; abundance: .; v_gene: TRBV27; j_gene: TRBJ1-3; CDR3aa: CASSTGEGTGNTIYF; CDR3nt: TGTGCCAGCAGTACGGGGGAAGGAACTGGAAACACCATATATTTT
d_gene: .; abundance: .; v_gene: TRBV7-2; j_gene: TRBJ2-7; CDR3aa: CASSLMRGSYEQYF; CDR3nt: TGTGCCAGCAGCTTAATGAGGGGCTCCTACGAGCAGTACTTC
d_gene: .; abundance: .; v_gene: TRBV6-6; j_gene: TRBJ1-1; CDR3aa: CASSSPGGSHTEAFF; CDR3nt: TGTGCCAGCAGTTCCCCGGGGGGAAGTCACACTGAAGCTTTCTTT
d_gene: .; abundance: .; v_gene: TRBV5-1; j_gene: TRBJ2-7; CDR3aa: CASSQQGGQAYEQYF; CDR3nt: TGCGCCAGCAGCCAGCAGGGGGGCCAAGCCTACGAGCAGTACTTC
d_gene: .; abundance: few; v_gene: TRBV5-4; j_gene: TRBJ2-7; CDR3aa: CASSLPTSYEQYF; CDR3nt: TGTGCCAGCAGCTTGCCTACGTCCTACGAGCAGTACTTC
d_gene: TRBD1; abundance: .; v_gene: TRBV5-6; j_gene: TRBJ1-4; CDR3aa: CASSTRGSNEKLFF; CDR3nt: TGTGCCAGCAGCACCAGGGGGTCAAATGAAAAACTGTTTTTT
d_gene: TRBD2; abundance: once; v_gene: TRBV7-9; j_gene: TRBJ2-3; CDR3aa: CASSYTSGRSTDTQYF; CDR3nt: TGTGCCAGCAGCTATACTAGCGGGAGAAGCACAGATACGCAGTATTTT
d_gene: TRBD2; abundance: .; v_gene: TRBV27; j_gene: TRBJ2-2; CDR3aa: CASSRRAGGTGELFF; CDR3nt: TGTGCCAGCAGCCGTCGAGCGGGGGGCACCGGGGAGCTGTTTTTT
d_gene: .; abundance: .; v_gene: TRBV6-5; j_gene: TRBJ1-5; CDR3aa: CASSPSNRNNQPQHF; CDR3nt: TGTGCCAGCAGTCCCTCCAACAGGAATAATCAGCCCCAGCATTTT
d_gene: .; abundance: .; v_gene: TRBV28; j_gene: TRBJ2-5; CDR3aa: CASSWGPQETQYF; CDR3nt: TGTGCCAGCTCCTGGGGACCTCAAGAGACCCAGTACTTC
d_gene: .; abundance: .; v_gene: TRBV18; j_gene: TRBJ2-7; CDR3aa: CASSPPGDAYEQYF; CDR3nt: TGTGCCAGCTCACCACCAGGAGATGCCTACGAGCAGTACTTC
d_gene: TRBD2; abundance: .; v_gene: TRBV5-4; j_gene: TRBJ2-2; CDR3aa: CASSGGTSGRAAVGTGELFF; CDR3nt: TGTGCCAGCAGCGGCGGGACTAGCGGGAGGGCCGCTGTGGGCACCGGGGAGCTGTTTTTT
d_gene: .; abundance: few; v_gene: TRBV18; j_gene: TRBJ1-5; CDR3aa: CASSPRYRDGLQPQHF; CDR3nt: TGTGCCAGCTCACCAAGGTACAGGGACGGTTTGCAGCCCCAGCATTTT
d_gene: TRBD1; abundance: .; v_gene: TRBV5-1; j_gene: TRBJ1-4; CDR3aa: CASSSSSGTGQQKLFF; CDR3nt: TGCGCCAGCAGCTCCTCTTCGGGGACAGGGCAACAAAAACTGTTTTTT
d_gene: .; abundance: .; v_gene: TRBV10-3; j_gene: TRBJ2-7; CDR3aa: CAISEGPFHEQYF; CDR3nt: TGTGCCATCAGTGAGGGGCCGTTCCACGAGCAGTACTTC
d_gene: TRBD1; abundance: once; v_gene: TRBV28; j_gene: TRBJ2-7; CDR3aa: CASGQGGSYEQYF; CDR3nt: TGTGCCAGCGGACAGGGGGGTTCCTACGAGCAGTACTTC